These 2 T cell receptor beta chains came from one sample sequenced in a study of T cell clonotyping in hematopoietic cell transplantation. Here immunoSEQ multiplex PCR was the method, and the copy in TCRdb shows in-frame clones only, minus some. The repertoire has 12,000 to 15,000 clones, about nine tenths of them found once; the top ten carry around 13%. The sequencing here drew on PBMCs, taken 100 days after allogeneic stem cell transplant. The receptor source for this set is a male patient in his forties or fifties who had an allogeneic stem cell transplant from an unrelated donor, so T cells may come from the graft donor. Some clones in this sample may be carry-over from other donors' samples.

The genes are TRBV7-8 and TRBJ1-1, with D possibly TRBD1 on 5 matching bases. The germline CDR1 and CDR2 sequences are SGHVS and FQNEAQ. Trimming took 1 base from V and 8 from J, leaving 14 bases between them. The CDR3 loop spans 14 amino acids. The CDR3 sequence: CASSLGGGLEEAFF. The CDR3 bases are TGTGCCAGCAGCTTAGGGGGCGGGCTAGAAGAAGCTTTCTTT.

The chain joins TRBV7-8 to TRBJ2-2; D remains ambiguous. CDR3 size: 13 residues. The V end was cut by 6 bases, the J end by 6 bases, with 11 bases between. Germline V gene lookup returns CDR1 SGHVS and CDR2 FQNEAQ. Here the CDR3 DNA reads TGTGCCAGCAGTACGAATCGGGCCGGGGAGCTGTTTTTT. It codes for CASSTNRAGELFF.